Shown below are 29 T cell receptor beta chains from a single sample sequenced in a study of T cell responses to AZD1222 COVID-19 vaccine. The table came from immunoSEQ multiplex PCR; TCRdb's copy has only in-frame clones and leaves some out. The sample lists some 180,000 clones; around 88% were seen once. This specimen consisted of peripheral blood, obtained on day 0 of AZD1222 vaccination. These receptors were collected from an adult in good health.

V and J are TRBV6-5 and TRBJ1-2, with 10 bases aligning to TRBD1. CDR1 is MNHEY and CDR2 is SVGAGI in the germline V gene. V lost 6 bases, J lost 6 bases, and 10 bases stayed unmatched. The CDR3 is 15 amino acids. CDR3 bases: TGTGCCAGCAGCCCCGGGACAGGGGAAAGGGATGGCTACACCTTC. Translated, it gives CASSPGTGERDGYTF.

The rearrangement links TRBV19 to TRBJ2-7; unclear D gene. Germline CDR1 reads LNHDA; CDR2 reads SQIVND (reference sequence). V was pared by 4 bases and J by 2 bases, with 12 bases between. The CDR3 length is 14 residues. CDR3 amino acids: CASSTGAGAYEQYF. The CDR3 bases are TGTGCCAGTAGTACCGGTGCAGGAGCCTACGAGCAGTACTTC.

This chain links TRBV24-1 with TRBJ1-4; D is perhaps TRBD1 (5 bases). The V gene's germline CDR1 is KGHDR and CDR2 SFDVKD. The CDR3 sequence is 15 residues long. Trimming removed 4 bases from V and 8 bases from J, with 16 bases in between. The CDR3 loop reads CATSDSGTGREKLFF. CDR3 sequence (DNA): TGTGCCACCAGTGACTCCGGGACTGGGAGAGAAAAACTGTTTTTT.

The chain links TRBV2 to TRBJ2-7; D not resolved. CDR1 is SNHLY, CDR2 FYNNEI, per germline. The CDR3 length is 12 residues. V shed 8 bases and J shed 0 bases, with 8 bases lying between them. This CDR3 is CASGTISYEQYF. For the CDR3, the DNA is TGTGCCAGCGGAACCATCTCCTACGAGCAGTACTTC.

Regarding this clone: The sample holds other DNA sequences that translate to the same CDR3. The chain is built from TRBV28 and TRBJ1-4; D remains unclear. V lost 6 bases and J lost 8, with 7 bases in between. This CDR3 spans 11 amino acids. Germline lookup yields CDR1 MDHEN and CDR2 SYDVKM. The CDR3 bases are TGTGCCAGCAGCCCGAGAGAAAAACTGTTTTTT. Amino acids: CASSPREKLFF.

This clone appeared a few times. The rearrangement uses TRBV15 and TRBJ1-5; 9 nucleotides agree with TRBD1. The CDR3 covers 21 residues. CDR1 LNHNV and CDR2 YYDKDF come from the germline V gene (reference sequence). J lost 3 bases, V lost 0 bases, and 18 bases had no gene match. The CDR3, as DNA: TGTGCCACCAGCAGAGAAATTTCTACGTTTTCGGACAGGGGTGTCAATCAGCCCCAGCATTTT. Its translation: CATSREISTFSDRGVNQPQHF.

CDR3 in DNA: TGTGCCAGCAGCTTACATAACAGGGGTGGCGAGCAGTACTTC. Translation gives CASSLHNRGGEQYF. This chain connects TRBV5-6 to TRBJ2-7, with 7 bases fitting TRBD1. This CDR3 region has 14 residues. V lost 2 bases and J lost 6; bases outside the gene matches: 8. Germline V lookup: CDR1 SGHDT, CDR2 YYEEEE.

The chain combines TRBV15 with TRBJ2-7, with TRBD1 matching 7 bases. The CDR3 spans 15 residues. The junction had 8 bases not matched to a gene; V was cut back by 5 bases and J by 1 base. Germline loops: CDR1 LNHNV, CDR2 YYDKDF (reference sequence). The CDR3 nucleotides read TGTGCCACCAGCCCTCTACAGGACAGGTCCTACGAGCAGTACTTC. Amino acids: CATSPLQDRSYEQYF.

This clone occurred many times. V usage is TRBV6-1 and J usage is TRBJ2-5; D perhaps matches TRBD2 (6 bases). V dropped 1 base and J dropped 2 bases, with 11 bases sitting between them. Germline lookup yields CDR1 MNHNS and CDR2 SASEGT. The CDR3 extends over 15 amino acids. The CDR3 DNA follows: TGTGCCAGCAGTGAAGGGGGCGGGACTCAAGAGACCCAGTACTTC. This sequence encodes CASSEGGGTQETQYF.

Only a few counts were recorded for this clone. The J gene is TRBJ1-3, the V gene TRBV6-5, with D possibly TRBD1 on 5 matching bases. The CDR3 has 13 residues. Trimming left V 8 bases short and J 2 bases short, with 10 bases between. Germline loops: CDR1 MNHEY, CDR2 SVGAGI. The CDR3 DNA follows: TGTGCCAGCGGGGCGTCCGCTGGAAACACCATATATTTT. Amino acids: CASGASAGNTIYF.

The chain joins TRBV4-2 to TRBJ2-2; 10 bases line up with TRBD2. V shed 1 base, J shed 1 base, and the junction held 9 bases outside the gene matches. CDR3 length: 19 residues. Per germline, CDR1 LGHNA and CDR2 YNFKEQ. The CDR3 here is CASSQGQTRLAGNTGELFF. Here the CDR3 DNA reads TGTGCCAGCAGCCAAGGCCAAACTCGACTAGCGGGGAACACCGGGGAGCTGTTTTTT.

This CDR3 is CASSSAALYGYTF. CDR3 sequence (DNA): TGTGCCAGCAGTTCCGCGGCGCTCTATGGCTACACCTTC. V is TRBV12-3 or TRBV12-4 and J is TRBJ1-2; D ambiguous. The CDR3 has 13 amino acids. The V and J ends lost 4 bases and 4 bases respectively, with 10 bases between them.

The V gene is TRBV10-3, the J gene TRBJ1-2; D not resolved. Trimming took 11 bases from V and 8 from J, leaving 15 bases between them. CDR3 size: 11 residues. Looked up from germline, CDR1 is ENHRY and CDR2 is SYGVKD. The DNA of the CDR3 is TGTGCCTCGGAGAGCCCTGGGGGCTACACCTTC. As protein: CASESPGGYTF.

The rearrangement joins TRBV18 to TRBJ2-3; tentative D call: TRBD2 (5 bases). Trimming removed 6 bases at V and 6 bases at J, with 16 bases between. CDR1 is KGHSH and CDR2 is LQKENI in the germline V gene. The length of the CDR3 is 14 residues. The CDR3 coding sequence is TGTGCCAGCTCGTCTAGCCCCCCGGCCGATACGCAGTATTTT. Translating gives CASSSSPPADTQYF. The variable domain in full, with the rest retrieved from reference TRBV18 and TRBJ2-3, is NAGVMQNPRHLVRRRGQEARLRCSPMKGHSHVYWYRQLPEEGLKFMVYLQKENIIDESGMPKERFSAEFPKEGPSILRIQQVVRGDSAAYFCASSSSPPADTQYFGPGTRLTVL.

J is TRBJ2-3 and V is TRBV5-1, with TRBD1 as a possible D gene (5 bases). The ends were cut back, 0 bases at V and 3 bases at J, with 14 bases in the middle. The CDR3 length is 16 residues. Germline V lookup: CDR1 SGHRS, CDR2 YFSETQ. Here the CDR3 reads CASSLDGALRTDTQYF. The CDR3 DNA sequence: TGCGCCAGCAGCTTGGATGGGGCGCTCCGGACAGATACGCAGTATTTT.

The chain is built from TRBV30 and TRBJ2-7, with a possible D match to TRBD1 (5 bases). V gave up 2 bases and J gave up 2 bases, with 10 bases separating them. The CDR3 runs 13 residues. CDR1 is GTSNPN and CDR2 is SVGIG in the germline V gene (reference sequence). CDR3 sequence reads: CAWSQGRAYEQYF. CDR3 bases: TGTGCCTGGAGTCAGGGCAGGGCCTACGAGCAGTACTTC.

This chain links TRBV6-5 with TRBJ1-2; D remains ambiguous. V lost 6 bases, J lost 5 bases, and 19 bases lay in between. Germline V gene lookup returns CDR1 MNHEY and CDR2 SVGAGI. This CDR3 contains 15 residues. CDR3 DNA sequence: TGTGCCAGCAGCCTTACGAGCACAGCGTCATATGGCTACACCTTC. As protein: CASSLTSTASYGYTF.

The rearrangement links TRBV21-1 to TRBJ1-5. TRBV21-1 constitutes a pseudogene. The CDR3 consists of 11 residues. The CDR3 region has the DNA TGTGCCAGCAGCAGGGATCAGCCCCAGCATTTT. It is translated as CASSRDQPQHF.

The genes are TRBV29-1 and TRBJ1-1; 8 bases are a match to TRBD1. CDR3 length: 14 amino acids. Per germline, CDR1 SQVTM and CDR2 ANQGSEA. J gave up 0 bases and V 5 bases, and 5 bases lay outside the gene matches. The CDR3 coding sequence is TGCAGCGTTCTCCGACAGGGGTTGAACACTGAAGCTTTCTTT. Translated, it gives CSVLRQGLNTEAFF.

This clone came up once. J is TRBJ2-2 and V is TRBV4-3; no definite D call. This CDR3 is built from 13 residues. Trimming shortened V by 0 bases and J by 13 bases, and 12 bases separated the two germline ends. From germline, CDR1 is LGHNA and CDR2 YSLEER. In DNA, the CDR3 is TGCGCCAGCAGCCAAGATAGACGCCAGACGCTGTTTTTT. Translating gives CASSQDRRQTLFF.

The V call is TRBV9, the J call TRBJ2-3; D might be TRBD2 (5 bases). V was clipped by 0 bases and J by 2 bases, with 10 bases between them. The CDR3 loop spans 15 amino acids. CDR1 SGDLS and CDR2 YYNGEE come from the germline V gene. CDR3 DNA sequence: TGTGCCAGCAGCGTAGGTAGCGTCAACACAGATACGCAGTATTTT. It encodes CASSVGSVNTDTQYF.

The J gene is TRBJ2-5, the V gene TRBV6-5; weak D call: TRBD1 (6 bases). CDR3 length equals 14 residues. The V and J ends lost 7 bases and 2 bases respectively, with 14 bases between them. The V gene's germline CDR1 is MNHEY and CDR2 SVGAGI. CDR3 sequence (DNA): TGTGCCAGCAAACGGGACAACCAACAAGAGACCCAGTACTTC. Amino acid sequence: CASKRDNQQETQYF.

The rearrangement joins TRBV7-2 to TRBJ2-3; TRBD1 is a possible D gene (5 bases). This CDR3 is 14 amino acids long. Germline CDR1 is SGHTA and CDR2 is FQGNSA. V lost 2 bases to trimming and J lost 5 bases, with 11 bases between them. The CDR3 reads CASSLWGHRDTQYF. The CDR3 DNA reads as TGTGCCAGCAGCTTATGGGGCCACCGAGATACGCAGTATTTT.

The chain couples TRBV7-9 to TRBJ2-3; a possible D gene is TRBD2 (6 bases). V lost 6 bases, J lost 6 bases, and 13 bases lay in between. CDR3 length: 13 residues. Looked up from germline, CDR1 is SEHNR and CDR2 is FQNEAQ (reference sequence). As DNA, the CDR3 is TGTGCCAGCAGTCTAAACCTAGCGGATACGCAGTATTTT. Protein: CASSLNLADTQYF.

DNA for the CDR3: TGCGCCAGCAGCTTGGAAGCGGGAGCTGGAAATGAGCAGTTCTTC. Protein: CASSLEAGAGNEQFF. The chain links TRBV5-1 to TRBJ2-1; 8 bases are a match to TRBD2. Trimming removed 0 bases from V and 7 bases from J; junction bases left unmatched: 6. CDR1 and CDR2 (germline): SGHRS, YFSETQ. The CDR3 contains 15 residues.

The V and J genes are TRBV27 and TRBJ1-2; maybe TRBD1 (6 bases). CDR3 length: 15 residues. Between the trimmed V and J ends, which lost 6 bases and 8 bases, there was a span of 22 bases. CDR1 MNHEY and CDR2 SMNVEV come from the germline V gene (reference sequence). Here the CDR3 reads CASSSVKGGGEGYTF. In DNA, the CDR3 is TGTGCCAGCAGCTCGGTGAAAGGGGGGGGCGAGGGCTACACCTTC.

The rearrangement uses TRBV6-5 and TRBJ1-5; 8 bases align to TRBD1. The CDR3 length is 15 residues. The V gene's germline CDR1 is MNHEY and CDR2 SVGAGI. Germline trimming cut 6 bases from V and 6 bases from J; bases unmatched to any gene: 10. The CDR3 protein is CASRLTGDTPQPQHF. The DNA of the CDR3 is TGTGCCAGCAGGCTGACAGGGGATACGCCTCAGCCCCAGCATTTT.

The chain carries TRBV12-3 or TRBV12-4 and TRBJ2-2; the D is unclear. The germline V and J ends were trimmed by 7 bases and 4 bases, with 4 bases remaining between them. This CDR3 contains 11 residues. The CDR3 bases are TGTGCCAGCAAAATCACCGGGGAGCTGTTTTTT. Protein product: CASKITGELFF.

The rearrangement joins TRBV2 to TRBJ2-7, with TRBD1 identical over 8 bases. The J segment lost 5 bases and the V segment lost 5 bases, leaving 8 bases of the junction unmatched. The CDR3 has 14 amino acids. The germline gives CDR1 SNHLY, CDR2 FYNNEI. The CDR3 region has the DNA TGTGCCAGCAGTCCGGACAGGGTTCTTGACGAGCAGTACTTC. Protein product: CASSPDRVLDEQYF.